These T cell receptor beta chains were read from a single sample in a study of blood T cell repertoires in COVID-19. Clones were sequenced by immunoSEQ multiplex PCR, and TCRdb holds only the in-frame ones, with some missing. The table lists 200,000 to 250,000 clones, 88% of them singletons, with 2.5% to 3% in the top ten. Sample: PBMCs or T cells enriched from blood (not recorded which). Receptor source: a woman aged 25 to 39 who had recovered from COVID-19. CDR3s include the opening cysteine and the closing phenylalanine or tryptophan. The order of the fields is clone size, J gene, D gene, V gene, CDR3 protein, CDR3 DNA. D genes are given only for firm matches. A row's size may be missing; if present it is once, few, many or a size class.

>NA|TRBJ1-2|TRBD1|TRBV18
CASSPSRQGAGDWRILNYGYTF
TGTGCCAGCTCACCGTCCCGACAGGGGGCCGGGGATTGGCGGATTTTGAACTATGGCTACACCTTC
>NA|TRBJ1-1|NA|TRBV2
CASTLRPETEAFF
TGTGCCAGCACTCTACGTCCGGAGACGGAAGCTTTCTTT
>NA|TRBJ1-1|NA|TRBV19
CASSIGQTEAFF
TGTGCCAGTAGTATAGGGCAGACTGAAGCTTTCTTT
>NA|TRBJ2-1|TRBD2|TRBV7-6
CASSLDGTSDNEQFF
TGTGCCAGCAGCTTAGATGGGACTAGCGACAATGAGCAGTTCTTC
>NA|TRBJ2-1|NA|TRBV4-3
CASSQGTFGGWGGNEQFF
TGCGCCAGCAGCCAAGGGACGTTCGGAGGATGGGGAGGCAATGAGCAGTTCTTC
>NA|TRBJ2-1|NA|TRBV11-2
CASSLYGQSYNEQFF
TGTGCCAGCAGCTTATACGGACAGTCCTACAATGAGCAGTTCTTC
>NA|TRBJ1-1|NA|TRBV5-5
CASSRWGPNTEAFF
TGTGCCAGCAGCCGGTGGGGCCCGAACACTGAAGCTTTCTTT
>NA|TRBJ1-1|NA|TRBV5-1
CASSLEANTEAFF
TGCGCCAGCAGCCTAGAAGCGAACACTGAAGCTTTCTTT
>NA|TRBJ2-3|NA|TRBV4-2
CASSQAIDKDTQYF
TGTGCCAGCAGCCAAGCCATTGACAAAGATACGCAGTATTTT
>NA|TRBJ2-4|TRBD1|TRBV28
CASSGFGTGDRVQYF
TGTGCCAGCAGCGGCTTCGGGACAGGGGATCGGGTTCAGTACTTC
>NA|TRBJ2-2|NA|TRBV4-3
CASSARNTGELFF
TGCGCCAGCAGCGCCAGGAACACCGGGGAGCTGTTTTTT
>NA|TRBJ2-5|NA|TRBV7-2
CASSPWGGRETQYF
TGTGCCAGCAGCCCCTGGGGGGGCCGGGAGACCCAGTACTTC
>NA|TRBJ2-3|NA|TRBV19
CASSINSQGTDTQYF
TGTGCCAGTAGTATAAACTCGCAGGGGACAGATACGCAGTATTTT
>NA|TRBJ1-2|NA|TRBV5-1
CASSLNRDMGGYTF
TGCGCCAGCAGCTTGAACCGGGACATGGGGGGCTACACCTTC
>NA|TRBJ1-3|TRBD1|TRBV19
CASTSGQSWGNTIYF
TGTGCCAGTACCTCGGGACAGTCCTGGGGAAACACCATATATTTT
>NA|TRBJ2-2|NA|TRBV29-1
CSVLPGTPNTGELFF
TGCAGCGTACTCCCCGGGACTCCCAACACCGGGGAGCTGTTTTTT
>few|TRBJ2-5|NA|TRBV9
CASSVALGRNQETQYF
TGTGCCAGCAGCGTAGCTCTCGGTCGTAACCAAGAGACCCAGTACTTC
>NA|TRBJ2-3|TRBD2|TRBV6-1
CASSELGLVTDTQYF
TGTGCCAGCAGTGAACTGGGACTAGTAACAGATACGCAGTATTTT
>NA|TRBJ1-4|NA|TRBV6-1
CASSEVTGALSELFF
TGTGCCAGCAGTGAAGTGACAGGTGCGCTCTCGGAACTGTTTTTT
>NA|TRBJ1-2|TRBD1|TRBV18
CASSPSGGAYGYTF
TGTGCCAGCTCACCATCAGGGGGCGCCTATGGCTACACCTTC
>NA|TRBJ1-1|NA|TRBV2
CASEIVRTRTEAFF
TGTGCCAGCGAAATTGTGCGAACGAGGACTGAAGCTTTCTTT
>NA|TRBJ2-3|NA|TRBV19
CASKAGITDTQYF
TGTGCCAGTAAGGCGGGGATAACAGATACGCAGTATTTT
>NA|TRBJ1-2|NA|TRBV7-2
CASSLAGGGANYGYTF
TGTGCCAGCAGCTTAGCGGGAGGGGGAGCTAACTATGGCTACACCTTC
>NA|TRBJ2-3|TRBD2|TRBV9
CASSSGGLRTDTQYF
TGTGCCAGCAGCAGCGGGGGGCTCCGCACAGATACGCAGTATTTT
>NA|TRBJ1-1|TRBD1|TRBV5-5
CASSLGQGLAEAFF
TGTGCCAGCAGCTTGGGACAGGGGCTCGCTGAAGCTTTCTTT
>NA|TRBJ1-2|NA|TRBV6-2/TRBV6-3
CASCPWGRLGYTF
TGTGCCAGCTGCCCCTGGGGCAGGCTGGGCTACACCTTC
>NA|TRBJ1-5|TRBD1|TRBV7-2
CASSPRDRVSNQPQHF
TGTGCCAGCAGCCCCCGGGACAGGGTGAGCAATCAGCCCCAGCATTTT
>NA|TRBJ2-3|TRBD2|TRBV10-3
CAISESSGALTDTQYF
TGTGCCATCAGTGAGTCTAGCGGGGCGCTCACAGATACGCAGTATTTT
>NA|TRBJ2-3|NA|TRBV2
CASLEEGTDTQYF
TGTGCCAGCCTCGAGGAGGGGACAGATACGCAGTATTTT
>NA|TRBJ2-2|TRBD2|TRBV7-9
CASSFPGTSNTGELFF
TGTGCCAGCAGCTTTCCCGGGACTAGTAATACCGGGGAGCTGTTTTTT
>NA|TRBJ1-2|TRBD1|TRBV18
CASSDGTGLNYGYTF
TGTGCCAGCTCAGACGGGACAGGCTTGAACTATGGCTACACCTTC
>NA|TRBJ1-2|TRBD1|TRBV5-7
CASSFDRGLFYGYTF
TGTGCCAGCAGCTTCGACAGGGGTCTCTTCTATGGCTACACCTTC
>NA|TRBJ1-6|NA|TRBV6-6
CASSYPSGSDSPLHF
TGTGCCAGCAGTTACCCCTCCGGGTCGGATTCACCCCTCCACTTT
>NA|TRBJ1-5|TRBD1|TRBV6-2/TRBV6-3
CASSYYGQVNQPQHF
TGTGCCAGCAGTTACTACGGACAGGTAAATCAGCCCCAGCATTTT
>NA|TRBJ1-2|TRBD1|TRBV4-3
CASSQDYPGTGGGNGYTF
TGCGCCAGCAGCCAAGATTATCCCGGGACAGGGGGCGGCAATGGCTACACCTTC
>NA|TRBJ2-2|NA|TRBV4-2
CASSQGTSANTGELFF
TGTGCCAGCAGCCAAGGTACGTCAGCGAACACCGGGGAGCTGTTTTTT
>NA|TRBJ1-1|NA|TRBV5-6
CASSFDRNTEAFF
TGTGCCAGCAGCTTCGACAGGAACACTGAAGCTTTCTTT
>NA|TRBJ1-1|TRBD1|TRBV5-8
CASSGRQGLNTEAFF
TGTGCCAGCAGCGGACGACAGGGCTTGAACACTGAAGCTTTCTTT
>NA|TRBJ2-7|NA|TRBV19
CASQGGAYEQYF
TGTGCCAGCCAGGGTGGGGCCTACGAGCAGTACTTC
>NA|TRBJ2-3|TRBD1|TRBV2
CASRQGAVSTDTQYF
TGTGCCAGCCGACAGGGGGCGGTCAGCACAGATACGCAGTATTTT
>NA|TRBJ1-3|NA|TRBV11-2
CASSLDTFNTIYF
TGTGCCAGCAGCCTCGACACGTTCAACACCATATATTTT
>NA|TRBJ2-5|TRBD2|TRBV6-2/TRBV6-3
CASSWGGLIETQYF
TGTGCCAGCAGCTGGGGGGGGTTAATAGAGACCCAGTACTTC
>NA|TRBJ1-2|NA|TRBV29-1
CSVWGKGGYTF
TGCAGCGTTTGGGGCAAAGGGGGCTACACCTTC
>NA|TRBJ1-3|NA|TRBV5-4
CASSVYRGGTSGNTIYF
TGTGCCAGCAGCGTTTATCGTGGGGGGACCTCTGGAAACACCATATATTTT